A selection of T cell receptor beta chains follows, all from one sample in a study of blood T cell repertoires in COVID-19. Measured with immunoSEQ multiplex PCR; TCRdb has only the in-frame clones, and not every one. Among a few hundred thousand clones, around 85% were seen once, and the ten largest hold 3.5% to 4%. Sequenced sample: PBMCs or T cells enriched from blood (not recorded which). Source of these receptors: a woman aged 40 to 50 with acute COVID-19. Each CDR3 is given without its conserved first and last residue.

TRBJ2-3	TRBV5-5	ASSSNNRPGLTDTQY
TRBJ2-2	TRBV25-1	ASSELGVFTGELF
TRBJ1-5	TRBV5-5	ASSRTGPEGNQPQH
TRBJ2-1	TRBV28	ASSTDRDPNEQF
TRBJ2-2	TRBV19	ASSGRAGELF
TRBJ1-3	TRBV7-2	ASSAGFSGNTIY
TRBJ1-6	TRBV27	ASSLGQLHNSPLH
TRBJ1-1	TRBV21-1	ASSSRTGSNTEAF
TRBJ2-3	TRBV7-8	ASSPSTDTQY
TRBJ1-5	TRBV3-1/TRBV3-2	ASSQGGQGGRPQH
TRBJ1-2	TRBV25-1	ASRETGGYGYT
TRBJ2-2	TRBV19	ASSLQRRASGSLGRAGELF
TRBJ2-3	TRBV29-1	SVESGSNTDTQY
TRBJ1-2	TRBV3-1/TRBV3-2	ASSLGNHNSNYGYT
TRBJ2-1	TRBV19	ASRRPSGQYNEQF
TRBJ1-1	TRBV4-1	ASSFNEPLAEAF
TRBJ2-7	TRBV27	ASSYLGGRLAIYEQY
TRBJ1-1	TRBV11-3	ASSLRDSGAF
TRBJ1-2	TRBV11-2	ASSDTRRTLYGYT
TRBJ2-7	TRBV7-9	ASSAGLAGGILTYEQY